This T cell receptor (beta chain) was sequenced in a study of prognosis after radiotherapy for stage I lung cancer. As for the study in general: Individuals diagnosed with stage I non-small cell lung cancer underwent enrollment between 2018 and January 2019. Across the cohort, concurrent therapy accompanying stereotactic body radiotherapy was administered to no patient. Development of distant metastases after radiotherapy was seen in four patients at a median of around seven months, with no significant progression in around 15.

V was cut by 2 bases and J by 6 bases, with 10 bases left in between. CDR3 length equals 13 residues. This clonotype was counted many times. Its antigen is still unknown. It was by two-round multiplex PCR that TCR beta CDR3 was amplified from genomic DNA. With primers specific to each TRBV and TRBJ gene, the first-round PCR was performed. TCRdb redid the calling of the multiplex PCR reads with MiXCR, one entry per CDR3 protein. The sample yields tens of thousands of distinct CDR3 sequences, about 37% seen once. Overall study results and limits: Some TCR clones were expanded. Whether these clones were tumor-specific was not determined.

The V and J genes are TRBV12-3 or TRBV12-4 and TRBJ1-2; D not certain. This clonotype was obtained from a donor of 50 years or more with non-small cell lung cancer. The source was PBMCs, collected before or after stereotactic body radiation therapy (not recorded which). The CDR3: CASSLYRADGYTF. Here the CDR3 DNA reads TGTGCCAGCAGTTTATACCGGGCCGATGGCTACACCTTC.